Described below is a single TCR beta chain sequence and its context. Original methodology: Quantification of nucleated cells was approximated via reference gene primer amplification. TCRdb's table, derived via immunoSEQ multiplex PCR, lists solely in-frame clones and lacks some. V and J calls and clone size are those listed in that table; D and trimming were worked out from the DNA. Seen here are around 300,000 clones, 80% to 90% observed once, and the top ten hold around 13%. CDR1 and CDR2 (germline): SGHTA, FQGNSA. Trimming took 5 bases from V and 3 from J; bases not matched to a gene: 7. The CDR3 length is 14 residues. This record comes from a study of blood T cell repertoires in COVID-19. Study as a whole: Acute and convalescent COVID-19 specimens originated in the United States, Italy and Spain. In each case, the material was cDNA or gDNA derived from T cells, B-cell-depleted T cells, or PBMCs.

One Seattle source followed patients from active infection through their disease course. V and J are TRBV7-2 and TRBJ2-7; 7 nucleotides match TRBD2. The sample was peripheral blood. This receptor was obtained from a woman in her 70s with COVID-19, enrolled during active disease. The CDR3 is CASSPLRTSYEQYF. In nucleotides, the CDR3 is TGTGCCAGCAGCCCGTTAAGGACTAGCTACGAGCAGTACTTC.